The clone carrying this T cell receptor beta chain was picked up many times. The observed sequence ends 3 residues before the CDR3 terminus, with the missing tail filled in from the germline J gene. This specimen comes from a study of T cell clonality in common variable immunodeficiency. CDR3 length equals 13 residues. Deletions cut 0 bases from V and 2 bases from J, with 7 bases between. Germline V lookup: CDR1 GTSNPN, CDR2 SVGIG (reference sequence). Blood samples were heparinized, about 4.5 to 9 ml per donor. Sequencing input was equivalent genomic DNA from CVID and controls. The method was immunoSEQ multiplex PCR; TCRdb's version includes in-frame clones alone and lacks a portion of them. The data list some 45,000 clones, none observed once; approximately 2% falls to the top ten.

The material sequenced was peripheral blood mononuclear cells. This chain uses TRBV30 with TRBJ1-2; D not resolved. This receptor was taken from a person aged 18 to 75 in good health. The CDR3 bases that were read are TGTGCCTGGAGTGTGGCGGGAAACTATGGC. The encoded protein is CAWSVAGNYG. The entire CDR3 reads CAWSVAGNYGYTF. The entire variable domain, with the rest obtained from reference TRBV30 and TRBJ1-2, is as follows: SQTIHQWPATLVQPVGSPLSLECTVEGTSNPNLYWYRQAAGRGLQLLFYSVGIGQISSEVPQNLSASRPQDRQFILSSKKLLLSDSGFYLCAWSVAGNYGYTFGSGTRLTVV.